This is a list of T cell receptor beta chains from one sample in a study of blood T cell repertoires in COVID-19. Assay used: immunoSEQ multiplex PCR; TCRdb lists only in-frame clones, some missing. The sample carries a few hundred thousand clones, roughly 89% recorded once. Sample: peripheral blood. These receptors all come from a woman aged 40 to 55 who had recovered from COVID-19. Each CDR3 is given with its conserved first and last residue. Each record gives: J gene, V gene, D gene, clone size, CDR3 protein, CDR3 DNA. D genes are given only for firm matches. For some rows the clone size is stated as once, few or many, or as a class when expanded; others skip it.

>TRBJ2-5|TRBV21-1|NA|NA
CASSASPGEYETQYF
TGTGCCAGCAGCGCGTCTCCAGGGGAATACGAGACCCAGTACTTC
>TRBJ1-2|TRBV6-5|TRBD1|NA
CASSYSGQGGDGYTF
TGTGCCAGCAGTTACTCGGGACAGGGAGGTGACGGCTACACCTTC
>TRBJ1-4|TRBV9|NA|NA
CASSVHTGPNEKLFF
TGTGCCAGCAGCGTACACACAGGCCCTAATGAAAAACTGTTTTTT
>TRBJ1-1|TRBV11-2|TRBD1|few
CASSHHETTGGWTEAFF
TGTGCCAGCAGCCACCACGAGACGACAGGGGGCTGGACTGAAGCTTTCTTT
>TRBJ2-6|TRBV5-4|NA|few
CAVMSGANVLTF
TGTGCTGTTATGTCTGGGGCCAACGTCCTGACTTTC
>TRBJ1-5|TRBV5-1|TRBD1|NA
CASSLLGTGNQPQHF
TGCGCCAGCAGCTTGCTTGGGACAGGGAATCAGCCCCAGCATTTT
>TRBJ1-2|TRBV19|TRBD1|NA
CASSTTGEGGYGYTF
TGTGCCAGTAGTACGACAGGGGAAGGAGGCTATGGCTACACCTTC
>TRBJ2-7|TRBV7-6|NA|NA
CASSLYGPFDEQYF
TGTGCCAGCAGCTTATATGGCCCTTTCGACGAGCAGTACTTC
>TRBJ2-5|TRBV6-5|NA|NA
CASKGHSQETQYF
TGTGCCAGCAAGGGACACTCACAAGAGACCCAGTACTTC
>TRBJ2-1|TRBV4-3|TRBD2|NA
CASSRGLAGGRFF
TGCGCCAGCAGCCGAGGACTAGCGGGAGGTCGGTTCTTC
>TRBJ2-3|TRBV11-2|NA|NA
CASSLSLDRVSGGDKQYF
TGTGCCAGCAGCTTATCATTGGACCGAGTGAGTGGCGGGGATAAGCAGTATTTT
>TRBJ2-3|TRBV14|TRBD2|once
CASSQDHPDLAGVTDTQYF
TGTGCCAGCAGCCAAGATCACCCAGATTTAGCGGGAGTCACAGATACGCAGTATTTT
>TRBJ2-3|TRBV7-9|NA|NA
CASSSGSLVVSTDTQYF
TGTGCCAGCAGCTCCGGTTCCTTAGTCGTTTCCACAGATACGCAGTATTTT
>TRBJ2-1|TRBV7-8|TRBD1|NA
CASSLSSDPDRYLNNEQFF
TGTGCCAGCAGCTTATCTTCCGACCCGGACAGGTACTTGAACAATGAGCAGTTCTTC
>TRBJ2-2|TRBV19|NA|NA
CAVLVAGELFF
TGTGCCGTATTGGTAGCCGGGGAGCTGTTTTTT
>TRBJ2-7|TRBV10-1|TRBD2|NA
CASSFASGDHEQYF
TGCGCCAGCAGTTTTGCTAGCGGGGACCACGAGCAGTACTTC
>TRBJ1-2|TRBV4-2|NA|NA
CASSHSLRELTF
TGTGCCAGCAGCCATAGCCTCAGGGAACTCACCTTC
>TRBJ1-6|TRBV5-1|TRBD1|once
CASSPQTGDNSPLHF
TGCGCCAGCAGCCCACAGACAGGGGATAATTCACCCCTCCACTTT
>TRBJ2-3|TRBV5-1|NA|NA
CASSLEAGTDTQYF
TGCGCCAGCAGCTTGGAGGCGGGGACTGATACGCAGTATTTT
>TRBJ2-1|TRBV5-4|TRBD2|NA
CASSLTSGVDSYNEQFF
TGTGCCAGCAGCTTGACTAGCGGGGTAGATTCCTACAATGAGCAGTTCTTC
>TRBJ1-4|TRBV18|NA|NA
CASSPSATSGNEKLFF
TGTGCCAGCTCACCATCAGCGACGTCGGGTAATGAAAAACTGTTTTTT
>TRBJ1-2|TRBV30|NA|NA
CAWSAAGDGYTF
TGTGCCTGGAGTGCGGCAGGGGACGGCTACACCTTC
>TRBJ2-1|TRBV5-4|TRBD1|once
CASSPQGRRGYNEQFF
TGTGCCAGCAGCCCACAGGGGAGACGGGGCTACAATGAGCAGTTCTTC
>TRBJ1-1|TRBV10-3|NA|NA
CAISVGQGTEAFF
TGTGCCATCAGTGTTGGCCAGGGCACTGAAGCTTTCTTT
>TRBJ2-2|TRBV7-6|NA|NA
CASSLAPQRANTGELFF
TGTGCCAGCAGCTTAGCGCCTCAGCGGGCGAACACCGGGGAGCTGTTTTTT
>TRBJ2-2|TRBV11-3|TRBD2|NA
CASAPGGPGGELFF
TGTGCCAGCGCCCCGGGAGGGCCCGGCGGGGAGCTGTTTTTT
>TRBJ1-3|TRBV24-1|TRBD1|NA
CATSAGLTGVEDTIYF
TGTGCCACCAGTGCTGGATTAACAGGGGTAGAAGACACCATATATTTT
>TRBJ2-1|TRBV19|TRBD1|many
CASTRQGATYNEQFF
TGTGCCAGTACCCGACAGGGGGCCACCTACAATGAGCAGTTCTTC
>TRBJ2-1|TRBV3-1/TRBV3-2|TRBD2|once
CASSPNTGGGIHNEQFF
TGTGCCAGCAGCCCGAATACGGGCGGGGGGATCCACAATGAGCAGTTCTTC
>TRBJ2-1|TRBV19|NA|NA
CASSIGYKGVYNEQFF
TGTGCCAGTAGTATAGGTTATAAGGGGGTGTACAATGAGCAGTTCTTC
>TRBJ1-2|TRBV7-9|NA|once
CASSGGKSNYGYTF
TGTGCCAGCAGCGGAGGGAAGTCTAACTATGGCTACACCTTC
>TRBJ1-1|TRBV10-1|NA|NA
CASSAGTVNTEAFF
TGCGCCAGCAGTGCCGGGACTGTGAACACTGAAGCTTTCTTT
>TRBJ1-2|TRBV7-9|TRBD1|NA
CATARAGGPVWSPF
TGTGCCACTGCCCGGGCAGGGGGCCCGGTATGGTCCCCCTTC
>TRBJ1-2|TRBV27|TRBD1|NA
CASSFSAGQGALDYGYTF
TGTGCCAGCAGTTTCTCTGCTGGCCAGGGGGCGTTAGACTATGGCTACACCTTC
>TRBJ2-1|TRBV7-3|TRBD2|NA
CASSAVPLAGGYNEQFF
TGTGCCAGCAGCGCCGTGCCACTAGCGGGGGGTTACAATGAGCAGTTCTTC
>TRBJ2-3|TRBV6-5|NA|NA
CASRVGGTSTDTQYF
TGTGCCAGCAGGGTAGGCGGGACTAGCACAGATACGCAGTATTTT
>TRBJ2-1|TRBV27|NA|NA
CASSFSGRSYNEQFF
TGTGCCAGCAGTTTTTCTGGGAGATCCTACAATGAGCAGTTCTTC
>TRBJ2-2|TRBV19|TRBD2|NA
CASRRGVGAGELFF
TGTGCCAGTAGACGGGGGGTTGGGGCCGGGGAGCTGTTTTTT
>TRBJ2-2|TRBV23-1|NA|NA
CASSQNPGHRLTNTGELFF
TGCGCCAGCAGTCAAAACCCGGGACATCGTCTGACGAACACCGGGGAGCTGTTTTTT
>TRBJ2-1|TRBV25-1|TRBD1|NA
CASSGGQGVPYNEQFF
TGTGCCAGCAGTGGGGGACAGGGGGTTCCCTACAATGAGCAGTTCTTC
>TRBJ2-7|TRBV4-1|TRBD2|NA
CASSQNRGLPYEQYF
TGCGCCAGCAGCCAAAACCGGGGACTACCCTACGAGCAGTACTTC
>TRBJ1-4|TRBV7-2|NA|NA
CASSSDATNEKLFF
TGTGCCAGCAGCTCAGATGCAACTAATGAAAAACTGTTTTTT
>TRBJ1-5|TRBV2|TRBD1|NA
CASSVGQGDFQPQHF
TGTGCCAGCAGTGTGGGACAGGGGGATTTTCAGCCCCAGCATTTT
>TRBJ2-1|TRBV6-1|TRBD2|NA
CASSAGTSGRPYNEQFF
TGTGCCAGCAGTGCGGGGACTAGCGGGCGACCCTACAATGAGCAGTTCTTC
>TRBJ2-3|TRBV21-1|NA|once
CASSNWVAGRTDTQYF
TGTGCCAGCAGCAATTGGGTAGCGGGACGCACAGATACGCAGTATTTT
>TRBJ1-1|TRBV5-6|NA|NA
CASSWTANTEAFF
TGTGCCAGCAGCTGGACAGCGAACACTGAAGCTTTCTTT
>TRBJ1-1|TRBV5-4|TRBD1|few
CASSWGTGHQNTEAFF
TGTGCCAGCAGCTGGGGGACAGGGCATCAGAACACTGAAGCTTTCTTT
>TRBJ2-5|TRBV24-1|NA|NA
CATSDSLDNLETQYF
TGTGCCACCAGTGATTCGCTGGACAACCTAGAGACCCAGTACTTC
>TRBJ2-1|TRBV12-3/TRBV12-4|NA|NA
CASSLGQGYEQFF
TGTGCCAGCAGTTTAGGGCAGGGTTATGAGCAGTTCTTC
>TRBJ1-3|TRBV30|NA|NA
CAWSQDSSGNTIYF
TGTGCCTGGAGCCAGGACAGCTCTGGAAACACCATATATTTT
>TRBJ1-5|TRBV20-1|NA|once
CSASRSDNQPQHF
TGCAGTGCTAGTAGGAGCGACAATCAGCCCCAGCATTTT
>TRBJ1-5|TRBV5-1|NA|few
CASRGGDNQPQHF
TGCGCCAGCCGGGGGGGTGACAATCAGCCCCAGCATTTT
>TRBJ2-7|TRBV11-2|NA|NA
CASSPGRSPTYEQYF
TGTGCCAGCAGCCCCGGTCGGTCACCGACCTACGAGCAGTACTTC
>TRBJ1-3|TRBV3-1/TRBV3-2|NA|NA
CASSPRGHTGSGNTIYF
TGTGCCAGCAGCCCCAGAGGCCATACGGGCTCTGGAAACACCATATATTTT
>TRBJ2-2|TRBV14|TRBD2|NA
CASSQARLADNTGELFF
TGTGCCAGCAGCCAAGCCCGACTAGCGGATAACACCGGGGAGCTGTTTTTT
>TRBJ1-5|TRBV6-2/TRBV6-3|NA|few
CASSRVDSNQPQHF
TGTGCCAGCAGTCGGGTGGATAGCAATCAGCCCCAGCATTTT
>TRBJ2-2|TRBV18|TRBD2|NA
CASSLLAPGLAGVRTGELFF
TGTGCCAGCTCACTTCTAGCCCCGGGACTAGCGGGAGTGCGCACCGGGGAGCTGTTTTTT